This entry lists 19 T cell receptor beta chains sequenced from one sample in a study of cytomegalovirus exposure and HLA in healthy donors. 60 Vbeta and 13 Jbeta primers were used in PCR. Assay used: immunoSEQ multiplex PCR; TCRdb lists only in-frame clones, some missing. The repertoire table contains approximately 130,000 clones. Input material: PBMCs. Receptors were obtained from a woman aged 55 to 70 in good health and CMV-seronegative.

The CDR3 protein is CSVVPTGDLAQYF. CDR3 coding DNA: TGCAGCGTTGTCCCGACAGGGGATTTAGCCCAGTACTTC. The chain is built from TRBV29-1 and TRBJ2-5; TRBD1 matches 8 bases. Trimming removed 4 bases from V and 9 bases from J; junction bases left unmatched: 10. The germline gives CDR1 SQVTM, CDR2 ANQGSEA. The CDR3 extends over 13 amino acids. Supplemented by reference TRBV29-1 and TRBJ2-5, the full variable domain reads SAVISQKPSRDICQRGTSLTIQCQVDSQVTMMFWYRQQPGQSLTLIATANQGSEATYESGFVIDKFPISRPNLTFSTLTVSNMSPEDSSIYLCSVVPTGDLAQYFGPGTRLLVL.

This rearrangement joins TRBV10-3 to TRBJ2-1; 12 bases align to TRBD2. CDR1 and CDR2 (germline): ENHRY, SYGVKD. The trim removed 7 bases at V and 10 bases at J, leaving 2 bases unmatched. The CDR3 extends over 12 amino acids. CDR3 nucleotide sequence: TGTGCCATCACCGGACTAGCGGGGGAGCAGTTCTTC. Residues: CAITGLAGEQFF.

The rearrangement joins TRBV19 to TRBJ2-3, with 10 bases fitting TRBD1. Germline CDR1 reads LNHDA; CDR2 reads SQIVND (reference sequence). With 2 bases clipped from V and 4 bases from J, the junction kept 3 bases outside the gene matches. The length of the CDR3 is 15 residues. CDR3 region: CASSIRDRGADTQYF. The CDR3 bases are TGTGCCAGTAGTATAAGGGACAGGGGCGCAGATACGCAGTATTTT.

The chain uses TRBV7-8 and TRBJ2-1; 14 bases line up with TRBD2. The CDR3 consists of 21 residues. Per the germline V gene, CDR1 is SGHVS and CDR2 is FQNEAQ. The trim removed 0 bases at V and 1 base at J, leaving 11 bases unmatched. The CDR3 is CASSLARERGTSGSSYNEQFF. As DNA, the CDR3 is TGTGCCAGCAGCTTAGCGCGGGAGAGGGGGACTAGCGGGAGTTCCTACAATGAGCAGTTCTTC.

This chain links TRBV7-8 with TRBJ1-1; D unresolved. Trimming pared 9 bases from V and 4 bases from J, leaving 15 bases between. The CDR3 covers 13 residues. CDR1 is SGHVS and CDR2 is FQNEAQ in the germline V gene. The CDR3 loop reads CASTTRAPTEAFF. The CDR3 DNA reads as TGTGCCAGTACAACTAGGGCCCCCACTGAAGCTTTCTTT.

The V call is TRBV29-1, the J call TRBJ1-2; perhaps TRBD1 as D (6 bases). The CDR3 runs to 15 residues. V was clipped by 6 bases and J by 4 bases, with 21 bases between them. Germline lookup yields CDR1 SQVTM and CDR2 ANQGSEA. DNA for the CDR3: TGCAGCGTCGGGCGGGGGGGCTCGGTAGGCTATGGCTACACCTTC. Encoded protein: CSVGRGGSVGYGYTF. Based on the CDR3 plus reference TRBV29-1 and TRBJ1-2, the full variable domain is SAVISQKPSRDICQRGTSLTIQCQVDSQVTMMFWYRQQPGQSLTLIATANQGSEATYESGFVIDKFPISRPNLTFSTLTVSNMSPEDSSIYLCSVGRGGSVGYGYTFGSGTRLTVV.

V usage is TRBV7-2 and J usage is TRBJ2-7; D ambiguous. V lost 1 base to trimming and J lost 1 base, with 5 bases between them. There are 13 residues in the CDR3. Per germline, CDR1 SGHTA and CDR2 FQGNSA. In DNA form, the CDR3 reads TGTGCCAGCAGCTTAGGGGCATCCTACGAGCAGTACTTC. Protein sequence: CASSLGASYEQYF.

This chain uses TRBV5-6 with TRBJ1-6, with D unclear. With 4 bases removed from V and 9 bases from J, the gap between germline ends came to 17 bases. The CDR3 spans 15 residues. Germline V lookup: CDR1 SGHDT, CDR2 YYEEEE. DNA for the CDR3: TGTGCCAGCAGCCTCAGTAGGCGGGGAATTTCACCCCTCCACTTT. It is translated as CASSLSRRGISPLHF.

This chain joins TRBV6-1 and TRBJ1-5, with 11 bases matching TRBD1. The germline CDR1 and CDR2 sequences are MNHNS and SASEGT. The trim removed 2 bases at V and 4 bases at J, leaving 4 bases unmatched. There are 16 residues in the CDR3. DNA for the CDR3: TGTGCCAGCAGTGAATGGGACAGGGGGAAAAATCAGCCCCAGCATTTT. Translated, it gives CASSEWDRGKNQPQHF.

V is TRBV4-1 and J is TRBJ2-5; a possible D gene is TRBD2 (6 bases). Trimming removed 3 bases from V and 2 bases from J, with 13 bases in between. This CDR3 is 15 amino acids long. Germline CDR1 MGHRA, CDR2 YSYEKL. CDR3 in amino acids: CASSQVGSGQETQYF. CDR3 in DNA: TGCGCCAGCAGCCAGGTAGGCAGCGGGCAAGAGACCCAGTACTTC.

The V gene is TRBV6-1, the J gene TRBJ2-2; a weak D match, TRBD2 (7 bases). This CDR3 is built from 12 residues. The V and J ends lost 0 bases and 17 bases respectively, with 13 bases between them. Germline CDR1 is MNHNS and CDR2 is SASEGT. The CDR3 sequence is CASSEAGEGGFF. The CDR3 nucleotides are TGTGCCAGCAGTGAAGCCGGGGAGGGGGGTTTTTTT.

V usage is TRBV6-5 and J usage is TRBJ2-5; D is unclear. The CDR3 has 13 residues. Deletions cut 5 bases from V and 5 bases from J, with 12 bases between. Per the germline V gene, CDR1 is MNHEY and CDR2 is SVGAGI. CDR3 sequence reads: CASSATLGETQYF. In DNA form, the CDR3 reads TGTGCCAGCAGTGCTACCCTCGGGGAGACCCAGTACTTC.

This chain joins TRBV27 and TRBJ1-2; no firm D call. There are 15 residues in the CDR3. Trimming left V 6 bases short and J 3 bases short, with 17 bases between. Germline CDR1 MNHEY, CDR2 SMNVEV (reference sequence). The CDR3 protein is CASSLADGAHYGYTF. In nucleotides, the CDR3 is TGTGCCAGCAGCCTAGCCGACGGAGCCCACTATGGCTACACCTTC.

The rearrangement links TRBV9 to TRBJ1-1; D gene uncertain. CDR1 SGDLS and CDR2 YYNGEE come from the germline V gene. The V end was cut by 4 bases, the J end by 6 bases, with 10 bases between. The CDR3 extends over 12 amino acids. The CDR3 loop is CASSSRQAEAFF. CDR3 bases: TGTGCCAGCAGCAGCCGACAAGCTGAAGCTTTCTTT.

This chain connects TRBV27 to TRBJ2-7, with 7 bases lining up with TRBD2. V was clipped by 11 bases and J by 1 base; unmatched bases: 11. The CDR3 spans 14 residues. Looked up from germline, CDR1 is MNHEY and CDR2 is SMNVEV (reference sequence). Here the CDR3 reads CAPATGGLSYEQYF. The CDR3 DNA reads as TGTGCCCCCGCTACGGGGGGACTATCCTACGAGCAGTACTTC.

The CDR3 spells CASSLGFATGELFF. CDR3 coding DNA: TGTGCCAGCAGTTTGGGCTTTGCAACCGGGGAGCTGTTTTTT. This chain connects TRBV28 to TRBJ2-2; D call uncertain. The germline gives CDR1 MDHEN, CDR2 SYDVKM. The CDR3 has 14 amino acids. With 3 bases removed from V and 5 bases from J, the gap between germline ends came to 10 bases.

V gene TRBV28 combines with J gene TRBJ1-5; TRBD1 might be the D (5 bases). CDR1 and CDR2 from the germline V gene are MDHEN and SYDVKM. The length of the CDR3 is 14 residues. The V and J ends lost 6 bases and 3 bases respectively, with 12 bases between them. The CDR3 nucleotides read TGTGCCAGCAGCGTCGACAGTCCCAATCAGCCCCAGCATTTT. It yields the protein CASSVDSPNQPQHF. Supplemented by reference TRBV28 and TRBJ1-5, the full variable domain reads DVKVTQSSRYLVKRTGEKVFLECVQDMDHENMFWYRQDPGLGLRLIYFSYDVKMKEKGDIPEGYSVSREKKERFSLILESASTNQTSMYLCASSVDSPNQPQHFGDGTRLSIL.

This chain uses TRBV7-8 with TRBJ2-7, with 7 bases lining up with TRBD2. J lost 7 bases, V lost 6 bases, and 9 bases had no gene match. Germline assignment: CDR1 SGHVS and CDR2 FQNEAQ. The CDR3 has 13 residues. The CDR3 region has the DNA TGTGCCAGCAGTTTGGGGGGGGTCCGGGAGCAGTACTTC. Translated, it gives CASSLGGVREQYF.

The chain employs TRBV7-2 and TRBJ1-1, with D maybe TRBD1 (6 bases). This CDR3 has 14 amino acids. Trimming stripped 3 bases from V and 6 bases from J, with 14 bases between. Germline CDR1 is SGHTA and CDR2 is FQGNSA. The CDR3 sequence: CASSLRGGSAEAFF. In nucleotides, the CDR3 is TGTGCCAGCAGCTTGAGGGGGGGGAGCGCTGAAGCTTTCTTT.